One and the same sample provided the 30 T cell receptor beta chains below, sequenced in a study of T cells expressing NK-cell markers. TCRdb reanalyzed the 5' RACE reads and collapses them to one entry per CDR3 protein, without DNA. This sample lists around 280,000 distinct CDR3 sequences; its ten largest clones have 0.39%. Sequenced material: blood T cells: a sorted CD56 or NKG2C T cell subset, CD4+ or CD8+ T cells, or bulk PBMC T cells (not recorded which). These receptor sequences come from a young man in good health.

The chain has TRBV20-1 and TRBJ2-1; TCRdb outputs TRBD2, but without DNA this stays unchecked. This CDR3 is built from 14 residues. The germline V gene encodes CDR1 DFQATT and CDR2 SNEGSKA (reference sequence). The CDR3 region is CSAYSGRAGNEQFF.

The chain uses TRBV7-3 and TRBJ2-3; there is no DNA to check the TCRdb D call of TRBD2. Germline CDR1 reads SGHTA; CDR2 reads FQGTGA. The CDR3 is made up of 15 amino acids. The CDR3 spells CASSRLREVTDTQYF.

CDR3 amino acids: CASSYSNGANEKLFF. This chain uses TRBV6-5 with TRBJ1-4. Germline V gene sequence: CDR1 MNHEY, CDR2 SVGAGI. The CDR3 has 15 amino acids.

CDR3 sequence: CASATRGNQPQHF. The chain couples TRBV27 to TRBJ1-5. The CDR3 runs to 13 residues. CDR1 is MNHEY and CDR2 is SMNVEV in the germline V gene (reference sequence).

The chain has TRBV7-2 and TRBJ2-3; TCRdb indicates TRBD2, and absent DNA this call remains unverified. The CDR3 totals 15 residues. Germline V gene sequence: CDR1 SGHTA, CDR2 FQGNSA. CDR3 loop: CASSPLSGVTDTQYF.

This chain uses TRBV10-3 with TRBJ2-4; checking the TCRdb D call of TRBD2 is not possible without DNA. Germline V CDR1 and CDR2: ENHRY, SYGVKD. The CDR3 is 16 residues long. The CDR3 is CAISESAGYGKNIQYF.

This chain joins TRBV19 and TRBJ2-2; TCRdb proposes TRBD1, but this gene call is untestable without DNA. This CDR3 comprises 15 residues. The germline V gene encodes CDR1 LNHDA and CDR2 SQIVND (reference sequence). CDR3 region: CASRTGPPNTGELFF.

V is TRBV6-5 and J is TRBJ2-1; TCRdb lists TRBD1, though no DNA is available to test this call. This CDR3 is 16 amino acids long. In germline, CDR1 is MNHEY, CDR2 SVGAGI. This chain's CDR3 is CASSFHGTGIYNEQFF.

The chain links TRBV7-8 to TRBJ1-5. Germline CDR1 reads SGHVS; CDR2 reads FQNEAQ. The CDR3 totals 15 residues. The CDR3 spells CASSLALTGNQPQHF.

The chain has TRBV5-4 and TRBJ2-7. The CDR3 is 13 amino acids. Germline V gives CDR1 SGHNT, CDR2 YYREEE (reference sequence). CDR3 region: CASSLEPVEEQYF.

CDR3 in amino acids: CSARPTGVGETQYF. V is TRBV20-1 and J is TRBJ2-5; TCRdb's assignment of TRBD1 cannot be checked, as there is no DNA. Germline V gene data show CDR1 as DFQATT and CDR2 as SNEGSKA (reference sequence). The CDR3 is made up of 14 amino acids.

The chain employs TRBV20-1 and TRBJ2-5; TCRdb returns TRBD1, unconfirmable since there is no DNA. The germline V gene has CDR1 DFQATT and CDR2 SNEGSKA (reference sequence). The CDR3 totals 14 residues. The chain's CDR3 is CSAQGGGGQETQYF.

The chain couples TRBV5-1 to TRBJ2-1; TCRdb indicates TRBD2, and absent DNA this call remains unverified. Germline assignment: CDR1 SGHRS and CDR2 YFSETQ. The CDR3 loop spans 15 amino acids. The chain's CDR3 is CASKGASGSIGEQFF.

CDR3 loop: CASSLAPGQGNTEAFF. The V gene is TRBV5-1, the J gene TRBJ1-1; with no DNA, the TCRdb D assignment of TRBD1 cannot be verified. The CDR3 covers 16 residues. CDR1 and CDR2 (germline): SGHRS, YFSETQ.

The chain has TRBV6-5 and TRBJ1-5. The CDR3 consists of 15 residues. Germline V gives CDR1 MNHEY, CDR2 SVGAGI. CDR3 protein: CASSYIGDDNQPQHF.

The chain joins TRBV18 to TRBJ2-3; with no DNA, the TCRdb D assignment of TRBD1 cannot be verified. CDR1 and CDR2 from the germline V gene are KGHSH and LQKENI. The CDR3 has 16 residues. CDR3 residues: CASSPRQGVPTDTQYF.

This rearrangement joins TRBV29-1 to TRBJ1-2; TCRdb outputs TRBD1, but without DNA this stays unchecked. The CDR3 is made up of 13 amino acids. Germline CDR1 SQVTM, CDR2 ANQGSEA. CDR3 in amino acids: CSGSDRAGYGYTF.

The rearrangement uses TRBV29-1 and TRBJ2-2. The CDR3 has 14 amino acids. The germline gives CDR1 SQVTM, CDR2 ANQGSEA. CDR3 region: CSVAASANTGELFF.

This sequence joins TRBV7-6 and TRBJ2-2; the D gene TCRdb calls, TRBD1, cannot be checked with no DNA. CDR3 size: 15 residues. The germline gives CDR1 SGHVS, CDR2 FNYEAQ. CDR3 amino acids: CASSLGQGATGELFF.

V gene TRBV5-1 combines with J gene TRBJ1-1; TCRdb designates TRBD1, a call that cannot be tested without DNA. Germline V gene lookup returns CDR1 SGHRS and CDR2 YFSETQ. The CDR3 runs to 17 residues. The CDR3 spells CASSRRGRRALNTEAFF.

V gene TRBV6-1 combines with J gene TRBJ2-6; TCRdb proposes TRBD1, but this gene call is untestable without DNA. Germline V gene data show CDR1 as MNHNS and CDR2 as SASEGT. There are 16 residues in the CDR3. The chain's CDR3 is CASSRDRGTRGNVLTF.

CDR3 region: CSVDKSGQNFEAFF. The chain couples TRBV29-1 to TRBJ1-1; the D call of TRBD1 rests on TCRdb alone, since no DNA is present to check it. The length of the CDR3 is 14 residues. Germline loops: CDR1 SQVTM, CDR2 ANQGSEA.

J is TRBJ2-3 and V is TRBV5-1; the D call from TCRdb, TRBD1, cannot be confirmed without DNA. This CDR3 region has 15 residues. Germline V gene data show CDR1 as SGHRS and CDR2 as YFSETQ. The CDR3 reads CASSLLGQGPDTQYF.

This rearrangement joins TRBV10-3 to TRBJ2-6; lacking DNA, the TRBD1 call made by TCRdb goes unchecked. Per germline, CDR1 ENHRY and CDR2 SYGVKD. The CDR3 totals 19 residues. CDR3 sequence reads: CAISDRWDRGSSGANVLTF.

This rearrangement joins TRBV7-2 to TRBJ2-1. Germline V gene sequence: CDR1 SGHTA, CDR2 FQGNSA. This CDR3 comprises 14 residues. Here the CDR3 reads CASSLKGFYNEQFF.

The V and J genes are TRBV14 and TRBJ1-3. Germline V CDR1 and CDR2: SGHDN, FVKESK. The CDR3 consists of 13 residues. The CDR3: CASSQEPGNTIYF.

CDR3 amino acids: CASSLVTQGGRIF. The chain has TRBV7-2 and TRBJ2-1; TCRdb calls TRBD1, which cannot be checked without DNA. The CDR3 consists of 13 residues. Germline V gene lookup returns CDR1 SGHTA and CDR2 FQGNSA.

CDR3 protein: CASSVTGDETQYF. The V gene is TRBV6-1, the J gene TRBJ2-5; the TRBD1 assignment by TCRdb is unverifiable without DNA. The germline V gene has CDR1 MNHNS and CDR2 SASEGT. The CDR3 has 13 residues.

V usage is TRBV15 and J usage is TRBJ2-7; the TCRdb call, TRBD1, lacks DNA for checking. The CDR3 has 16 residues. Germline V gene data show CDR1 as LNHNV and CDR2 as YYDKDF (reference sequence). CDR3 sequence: CATSRDRQWSSYEQYF.

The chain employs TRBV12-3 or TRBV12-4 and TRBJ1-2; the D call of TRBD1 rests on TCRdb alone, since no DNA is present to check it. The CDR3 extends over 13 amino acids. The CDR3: CASSPDREAGYTF.